Following are 32 T cell receptor beta chains from one sample sequenced in a study of monozygotic twins with inflammatory bowel disease. Using the 5' RACE reads, TCRdb records one entry per CDR3 protein without DNA. In all, the sample yields 93,000 or so distinct CDR3 sequences. The sequencing input was blood. Receptors originate from a human donor with ulcerative colitis or Crohn's disease, or a healthy co-twin of an affected twin (not recorded which).

The rearrangement uses TRBV7-2 and TRBJ2-3; the D call from TCRdb, TRBD2, cannot be confirmed without DNA. Germline lookup yields CDR1 SGHTA and CDR2 FQGNSA. The CDR3 loop spans 15 amino acids. CDR3 region: CASSYRPEGADTQYF.

This chain connects TRBV14 to TRBJ2-7; TCRdb returns TRBD2, unconfirmable since there is no DNA. Germline loops: CDR1 SGHDN, CDR2 FVKESK. The CDR3 extends over 15 amino acids. The CDR3 sequence is CASSQVSPEGYEQYF.

This rearrangement joins TRBV4-3 to TRBJ2-7; without DNA, the TCRdb call of TRBD2 cannot be checked. Germline CDR1 reads LGHNA; CDR2 reads YSLEER. CDR3 length: 17 residues. CDR3 amino acids: CASSQKPAGGLSYEQYF.

V usage is TRBV19 and J usage is TRBJ2-6; absent DNA, TCRdb's TRBD1 call cannot be checked. The CDR3 extends over 18 amino acids. CDR1 and CDR2 (germline): LNHDA, SQIVND (reference sequence). The CDR3 reads CASRWGTGQDSGANVLTF. Supplemented by reference TRBV19 and TRBJ2-6, the full variable domain reads DGGITQSPKYLFRKEGQNVTLSCEQNLNHDAMYWYRQDPGQGLRLIYYSQIVNDFQKGDIAEGYSVSREKKESFPLTVTSAQKNPTAFYLCASRWGTGQDSGANVLTFGAGSRLTVL.

This chain links TRBV5-4 with TRBJ1-1; TCRdb's D call of TRBD1 is untestable without DNA. Germline V gives CDR1 SGHNT, CDR2 YYREEE (reference sequence). The CDR3 has 14 residues. The CDR3 sequence is CASSLQGPAAEAFF.

V gene TRBV5-8 combines with J gene TRBJ2-7; TCRdb designates TRBD2, a call that cannot be tested without DNA. Per germline, CDR1 SGHTS and CDR2 YDEGEE. The CDR3 sequence is 14 residues long. CDR3 sequence: CASRSGGTYYEQYF.

The V gene is TRBV28, the J gene TRBJ2-1; the D call of TRBD2 rests on TCRdb alone, since no DNA is present to check it. Germline V gives CDR1 MDHEN, CDR2 SYDVKM. The CDR3 covers 14 residues. The CDR3 here is CASSSSGGLVEQFF.

J is TRBJ2-7 and V is TRBV11-1. Germline CDR1 and CDR2: SGHAT and FQDESV (reference sequence). This CDR3 is built from 19 residues. The CDR3 sequence: CASSLTFPLSFGILDEQYF.

The chain is built from TRBV4-2 and TRBJ2-1. CDR1 and CDR2 (germline): LGHNA, YNFKEQ. This CDR3 spans 12 amino acids. The CDR3 sequence is CASGQGVGEQFF.

The chain employs TRBV14 and TRBJ2-3; the TCRdb call, TRBD2, lacks DNA for checking. Germline assignment: CDR1 SGHDN and CDR2 FVKESK. The CDR3 is 14 residues long. CDR3: CASSLGGGADTQYF. Drawing the rest from reference TRBV14 and TRBJ2-3, the complete variable domain is EAGVTQFPSHSVIEKGQTVTLRCDPISGHDNLYWYRRVMGKEIKFLLHFVKESKQDESGMPNNRFLAERTGGTYSTLKVQPAELEDSGVYFCASSLGGGADTQYFGPGTRLTVL.

The V gene is TRBV7-3, the J gene TRBJ2-1; the D call of TRBD1 rests on TCRdb alone, since no DNA is present to check it. Germline V gene data show CDR1 as SGHTA and CDR2 as FQGTGA. The CDR3 spans 16 residues. The CDR3 here is CASSSLRTGGTHEQFF.

V gene TRBV9 combines with J gene TRBJ2-7; TCRdb outputs TRBD1, but without DNA this stays unchecked. This CDR3 region has 14 residues. Germline V lookup: CDR1 SGDLS, CDR2 YYNGEE. CDR3 sequence reads: CASSGSGGTYEQYF.

The gene calls are TRBV20-1 and TRBJ2-7. Germline V lookup: CDR1 DFQATT, CDR2 SNEGSKA (reference sequence). There are 13 residues in the CDR3. Here the CDR3 reads CSAQSDVSYEQYF.

The chain uses TRBV20-1 and TRBJ2-3. This CDR3 spans 13 amino acids. CDR1 is DFQATT, CDR2 SNEGSKA, per germline (reference sequence). The CDR3 loop reads CSARVWSTDTQYF.

The genes are TRBV27 and TRBJ2-2; TCRdb indicates TRBD1, and absent DNA this call remains unverified. Germline CDR1 is MNHEY and CDR2 is SMNVEV (reference sequence). The CDR3 is 16 amino acids. CDR3 sequence: CASSLSGQLNTGELFF.

The chain couples TRBV5-6 to TRBJ2-7; TCRdb's assignment of TRBD1 cannot be checked, as there is no DNA. The CDR3 has 12 residues. In germline, CDR1 is SGHDT, CDR2 YYEEEE. CDR3 sequence reads: CASSLQGGEQYF.

This rearrangement joins TRBV20-1 to TRBJ1-1. Germline lookup yields CDR1 DFQATT and CDR2 SNEGSKA (reference sequence). The CDR3 is 14 residues long. CDR3 sequence reads: CSARDPSGGTEAFF.

The gene calls are TRBV5-1 and TRBJ2-3; the TCRdb call, TRBD1, lacks DNA for checking. Germline loops: CDR1 SGHRS, CDR2 YFSETQ. The CDR3 is made up of 13 amino acids. CDR3 protein: CASSPRPGQGDFF.

CDR3 loop: CASSLVTFGYTF. This chain connects TRBV7-9 to TRBJ1-2. Germline CDR1 SEHNR, CDR2 FQNEAQ (reference sequence). The CDR3 has 12 amino acids.

This chain joins TRBV6-1 and TRBJ2-3; TCRdb's D call of TRBD1 is untestable without DNA. The germline V gene encodes CDR1 MNHNS and CDR2 SASEGT. The CDR3 extends over 13 amino acids. CDR3 loop: CASVGGNTDTQYF.

The chain uses TRBV7-9 and TRBJ2-7. Germline values: CDR1 SEHNR, CDR2 FQNEAQ (reference sequence). The CDR3 sequence is 13 residues long. The CDR3 sequence: CASSLGTLYEQYF.

The chain uses TRBV19 and TRBJ1-6; TCRdb lists TRBD1, though no DNA is available to test this call. Germline-derived CDR1 and CDR2 are LNHDA and SQIVND (reference sequence). CDR3 size: 14 residues. The CDR3 is CASSTGQGNSPLHF.

The chain links TRBV7-2 to TRBJ1-3. The germline CDR1 and CDR2 sequences are SGHTA and FQGNSA. This CDR3 region has 15 residues. The CDR3 sequence is CASSLRRASGNTIYF.

The genes are TRBV24-1 and TRBJ2-2; TCRdb calls TRBD1, which cannot be checked without DNA. The CDR3 loop spans 15 amino acids. Germline V gives CDR1 KGHDR, CDR2 SFDVKD. This CDR3 is CATSPGTGGTGELFF.

The chain links TRBV20-1 to TRBJ2-5; TCRdb selects TRBD1, and the lack of DNA leaves this call unchecked. The germline V gene has CDR1 DFQATT and CDR2 SNEGSKA (reference sequence). The CDR3 sequence is 14 residues long. The CDR3 loop reads CSARLDPGGETQYF.

The rearrangement joins TRBV7-9 to TRBJ2-3; there is no DNA to check the TCRdb D call of TRBD1. The CDR3 covers 15 residues. The germline V gene encodes CDR1 SEHNR and CDR2 FQNEAQ (reference sequence). CDR3 loop: CASSFMGQGTDTQYF.

The V call is TRBV27, the J call TRBJ2-5; without DNA, the TCRdb call of TRBD1 cannot be checked. This CDR3 comprises 12 residues. From germline, CDR1 is MNHEY and CDR2 SMNVEV (reference sequence). The CDR3 protein is CASSSPGETQYF.

The rearrangement links TRBV7-9 to TRBJ1-6; checking the TCRdb D call of TRBD1 is not possible without DNA. This CDR3 has 14 amino acids. Germline-derived CDR1 and CDR2 are SEHNR and FQNEAQ (reference sequence). CDR3 region: CASSQTGHSSPLHF.

The chain couples TRBV11-2 to TRBJ1-5. The CDR3 runs to 13 residues. The germline V gene encodes CDR1 SGHAT and CDR2 FQNNGV. The CDR3 spells CASSSGPVQPQHF.

This chain joins TRBV29-1 and TRBJ2-3. The V gene's germline CDR1 is SQVTM and CDR2 ANQGSEA. The CDR3 is 15 amino acids. The CDR3 spells CSVDEQKTSTDTQYF.

The V call is TRBV11-2, the J call TRBJ1-2; without DNA, the TCRdb call of TRBD1 cannot be checked. CDR1 and CDR2 (germline): SGHAT, FQNNGV. The CDR3 length is 21 residues. The CDR3 protein is CASSSPGFPGPNLKQDYGYTF.

The chain couples TRBV7-9 to TRBJ2-3; TCRdb's D gene call, TRBD1, goes unchecked for lack of DNA. CDR3 length: 16 amino acids. Germline V CDR1 and CDR2: SEHNR, FQNEAQ (reference sequence). CDR3 region: CASSLVATPAADTQYF.